Detailed here is one T cell receptor beta chain. Antigen unknown. The V gene end was trimmed by 0 bases and the J gene end by 5 bases; junction bases not matched to a gene: 1. Germline CDR1 is LNHNV and CDR2 is YYDKDF (reference sequence). The CDR3 loop spans 14 amino acids. These data are taken from a study of graft-versus-host responses after intestinal transplantation. Notes on the study in general: Where graft-donor T cell macrochimerism was present, patients had high graft-versus-host to host-versus-graft clonal ratios in allografts.

Here immunoSEQ multiplex PCR was the method, and the copy in TCRdb shows in-frame clones only, minus some. The sample carries about 10,000 clones, around 92% recorded once. The sequence derives from a human patient who received an intestinal transplant, so some T cells may come from the graft donor. The sequences come from PBMCs, collected more than 40 days after intestinal transplantation. This sequence joins TRBV15 and TRBJ2-3; TRBD2 aligns across 8 bases. The CDR3, as DNA: TGTGCCACCAGCAGAGATCGGGGGGGAGATACGCAGTATTTT. Amino acid sequence: CATSRDRGGDTQYF.